The clone carrying this TCR beta chain was found many times. These data are taken from a study of CD8 T cells in ankylosing spondylitis. The V gene lost 4 bases and the J gene lost 3 bases, with 8 bases spanning the gap. Germline V gene sequence: CDR1 KGHDR, CDR2 SFDVKD. This CDR3 has 14 amino acids. Each CDR3 protein is one row after TCRdb ran MiXCR on the 5' RACE reads. The sample contains 200,000 or so distinct CDR3 sequences, around 13% of which appear only once. Source material: blood, either unsorted or a sorted T cell fraction (not recorded which). This clonotype was obtained from a female donor with ankylosing spondylitis or in good health (not recorded which). The gene calls are TRBV24-1 and TRBJ2-2; D might be TRBD2 (5 bases). This chain's CDR3 is CATSDQRYTGELFF. CDR3 sequence (DNA): TGTGCCACCAGTGACCAGCGGTACACCGGGGAGCTGTTTTTT.